The table lists the clone carrying this T cell receptor (beta chain) with many counts. This sample's time point: sample taken at primary tumor resection. Frozen PBMC, nontumor lung or tumor provided whole RNA, which was sequenced unsorted. This specimen belongs to a study of spatial heterogeneity in lung cancer. Study overall: Within raw reads, each unique TCR and UMI combination appeared on average more than ten times.

The ends were cut back, 3 bases at V and 8 bases at J, with 7 bases in the middle. The CDR3 covers 10 residues. Germline V CDR1 and CDR2: DFQATT, SNEGSKA (reference sequence). Each CDR3 protein is one row after TCRdb ran MiXCR on the 5' RACE reads. The repertoire includes some 47,000 distinct CDR3 sequences, 7.6% of them detected once, and 13% sits in the top ten. The chain uses TRBV20-1 and TRBJ2-5, with D hard to call. The sequence was obtained from a female donor with early-stage non-small cell lung cancer. Material: PBMCs, obtained at surgery. This chain's CDR3 is CSARGPTQYF. CDR3 sequence (DNA): TGCAGTGCTAGGGGCCCCACCCAGTACTTC.